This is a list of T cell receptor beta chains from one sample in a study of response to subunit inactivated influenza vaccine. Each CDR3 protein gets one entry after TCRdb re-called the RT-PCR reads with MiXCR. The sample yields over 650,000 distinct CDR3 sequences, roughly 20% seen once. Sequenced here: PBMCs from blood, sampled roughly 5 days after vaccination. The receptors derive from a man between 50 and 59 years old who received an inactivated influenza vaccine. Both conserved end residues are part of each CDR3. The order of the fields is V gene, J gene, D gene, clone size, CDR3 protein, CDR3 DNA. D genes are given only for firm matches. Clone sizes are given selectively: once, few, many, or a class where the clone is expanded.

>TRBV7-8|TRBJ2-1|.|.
CASKSLGGLGNEQFF
TGTGCCAGCAAAAGTCTGGGGGGGCTGGGCAATGAGCAGTTCTTC
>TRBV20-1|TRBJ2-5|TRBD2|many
CSAKSGLAGWGETQYF
TGCAGTGCCAAATCCGGACTAGCGGGATGGGGGGAGACCCAGTACTTC
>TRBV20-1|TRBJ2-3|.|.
CSAYGAGSTDTQYF
TGCAGTGCTTACGGCGCGGGGAGCACAGATACGCAGTATTTT
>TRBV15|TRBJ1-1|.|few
CATSWDWNTEAFF
TGTGCCACCAGCTGGGACTGGAACACTGAAGCTTTCTTT
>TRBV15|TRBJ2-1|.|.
CATSRGAGPLYNEQFF
TGTGCCACCAGCAGAGGGGCAGGGCCACTCTACAATGAGCAGTTCTTC
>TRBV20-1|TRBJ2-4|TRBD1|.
CSAGGQGYAKNIQYF
TGCAGTGCTGGGGGACAGGGGTATGCCAAAAACATTCAGTACTTC
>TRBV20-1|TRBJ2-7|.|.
CSAGTLGGMSEQYF
TGCAGTGCTGGGACGTTAGGGGGGATGAGCGAGCAGTACTTC
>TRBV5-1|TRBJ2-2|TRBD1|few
CASSLRTGQNTGELFF
TGCGCCAGCAGCTTGCGGACAGGGCAAAACACCGGGGAGCTGTTTTTT
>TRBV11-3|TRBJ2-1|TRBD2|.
CASSLEESGTSTEQFF
TGTGCCAGCAGCTTAGAAGAGTCCGGGACTAGCACTGAGCAGTTCTTC
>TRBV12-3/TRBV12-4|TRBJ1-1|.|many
CASSWGSVTEAFF
TGTGCCAGCAGTTGGGGTTCTGTCACTGAAGCTTTCTTT
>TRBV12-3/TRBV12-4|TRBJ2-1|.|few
CASTPILGRSYNEQFF
TGTGCCAGCACCCCGATTCTCGGCCGCTCCTACAATGAGCAGTTCTTC
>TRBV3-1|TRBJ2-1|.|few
CASSQDDLNSYNEQFF
TGTGCCAGCAGCCAAGATGACTTAAACTCTTACAATGAGCAGTTCTTC
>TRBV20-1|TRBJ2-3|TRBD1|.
CSANSGTGSDTQYF
TGCAGTGCCAATTCCGGGACAGGGTCAGATACGCAGTATTTT
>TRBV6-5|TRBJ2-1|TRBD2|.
CASSSSRGSGGEQFF
TGTGCCAGCAGTTCCAGCAGGGGAAGCGGGGGTGAGCAGTTCTTC
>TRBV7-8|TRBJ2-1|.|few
CASSPDRGTYNEQFF
TGTGCCAGCAGCCCGGATAGGGGCACCTACAATGAGCAGTTCTTC
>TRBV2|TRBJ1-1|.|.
CASTEGSYTEAFF
TGTGCCAGCACGGAGGGTTCCTACACTGAAGCTTTCTTT
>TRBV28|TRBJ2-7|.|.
CASSPVAGGNDF
.
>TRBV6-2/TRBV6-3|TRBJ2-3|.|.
CASRRFPDTQYF
TGTGCCAGCAGGAGATTTCCGGATACGCAGTATTTT
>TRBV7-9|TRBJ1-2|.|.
CAYAGGYGYTF
TGTGCCTATGCGGGCGGCTATGGCTACACCTTC
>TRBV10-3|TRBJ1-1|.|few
CAIRTQLNSGTEAFF
TGTGCCATCCGGACACAGTTAAATTCAGGCACTGAAGCTTTCTTT
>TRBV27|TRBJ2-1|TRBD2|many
CASSSLTSGSGDEQFF
TGTGCCAGCAGTTCGCTAACTAGCGGGAGTGGAGATGAGCAGTTCTTC